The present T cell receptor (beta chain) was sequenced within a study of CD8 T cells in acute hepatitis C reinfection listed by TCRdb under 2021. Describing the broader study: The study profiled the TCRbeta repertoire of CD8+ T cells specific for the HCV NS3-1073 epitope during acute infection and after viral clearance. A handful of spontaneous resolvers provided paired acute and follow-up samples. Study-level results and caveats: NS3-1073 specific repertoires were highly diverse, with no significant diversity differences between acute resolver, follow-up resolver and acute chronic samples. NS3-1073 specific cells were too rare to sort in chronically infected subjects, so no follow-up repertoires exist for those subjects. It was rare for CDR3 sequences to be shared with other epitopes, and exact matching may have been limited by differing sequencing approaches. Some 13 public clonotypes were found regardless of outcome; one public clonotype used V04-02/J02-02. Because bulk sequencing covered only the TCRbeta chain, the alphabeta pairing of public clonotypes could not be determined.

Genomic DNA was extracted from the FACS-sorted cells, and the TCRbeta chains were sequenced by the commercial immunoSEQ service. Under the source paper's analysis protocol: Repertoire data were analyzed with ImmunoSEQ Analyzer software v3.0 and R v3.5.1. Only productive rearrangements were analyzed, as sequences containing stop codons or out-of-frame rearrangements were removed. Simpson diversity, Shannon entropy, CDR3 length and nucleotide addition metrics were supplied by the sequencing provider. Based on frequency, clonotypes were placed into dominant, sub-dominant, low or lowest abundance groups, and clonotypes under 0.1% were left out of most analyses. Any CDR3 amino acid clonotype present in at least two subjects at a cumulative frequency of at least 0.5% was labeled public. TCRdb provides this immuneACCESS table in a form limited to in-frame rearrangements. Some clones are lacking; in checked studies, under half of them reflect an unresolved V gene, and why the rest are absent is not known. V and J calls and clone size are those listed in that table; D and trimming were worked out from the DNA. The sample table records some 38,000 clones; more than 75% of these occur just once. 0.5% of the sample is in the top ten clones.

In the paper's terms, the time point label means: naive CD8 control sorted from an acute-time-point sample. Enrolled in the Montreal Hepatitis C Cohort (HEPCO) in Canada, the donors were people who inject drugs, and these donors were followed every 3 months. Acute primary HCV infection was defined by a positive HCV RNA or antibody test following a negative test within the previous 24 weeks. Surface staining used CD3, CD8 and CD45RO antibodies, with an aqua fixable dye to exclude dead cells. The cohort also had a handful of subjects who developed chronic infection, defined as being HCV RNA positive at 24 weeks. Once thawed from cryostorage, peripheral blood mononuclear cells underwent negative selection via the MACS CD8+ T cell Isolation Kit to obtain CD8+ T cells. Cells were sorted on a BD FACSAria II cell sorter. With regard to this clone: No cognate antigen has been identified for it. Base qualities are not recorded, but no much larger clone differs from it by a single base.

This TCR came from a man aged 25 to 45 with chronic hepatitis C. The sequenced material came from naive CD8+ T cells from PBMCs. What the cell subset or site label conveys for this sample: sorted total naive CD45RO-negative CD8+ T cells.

CDR3 sequence: CASSYGGGNEQFF. The bases read TGTGCCAGCAGTTACGGGGGGGGCAATGAGCAGTTCTTC. The chain is assembled from TRBV6-5 and TRBJ2-1; the central 7 bases match TRBD2. Trimming takes 2 bases off V and 6 bases off J; junction bases not matched to a gene: 1. The germline V gene specifies MNHEY as CDR1 and SVGAGI as CDR2. The CDR3 holds 13 amino acids from the cysteine to the phenylalanine. Only CDR3 DNA remains: 39 bases, in frame from the first base.